Listed below are T cell receptor beta chains from one sample, sequenced in a study of shared clonotypes between healthy human individuals. Sequencing was performed with immunoSEQ multiplex PCR; in TCRdb, only in-frame clones are kept and a portion is missing. The repertoire has some 2,000,000 clones, about 94% of them found once; the top ten carry approximately 0.13%. The sample consisted of naive CD4+ T cells sorted from blood. These receptors came from a man between 18 and 29 years old in good health. Each CDR3 is given with its conserved first and last residue.

>TRBV29-1|TRBJ2-1
CSVLAGEPYNEQFF
>TRBV5-4|TRBJ2-7
CASSSPDRGSYEQYF
>TRBV30|TRBJ1-5
CAWSAGGNQPQHF
>TRBV4-1|TRBJ2-7
CASSQDRWGTNPYEQYF
>TRBV6-1|TRBJ2-7
CASSEWEGRGEQYF
>TRBV6-5|TRBJ2-7
CASSYSSAYPYEQYF
>TRBV30|TRBJ1-5
CAWSFRDRGNQPQHF
>TRBV28|TRBJ2-4
CASSSRQRGVAKNIQYF
>TRBV2|TRBJ2-7
CASSSTSGYSYEQYF
>TRBV4-1|TRBJ1-5
CASSPNPAGDQPQHF
>TRBV30|TRBJ1-1
CAWRPGPQNTEAFF
>TRBV14|TRBJ1-2
CASSQEIRDRNYGYTF
>TRBV10-1|TRBJ2-5
CASSESSTGKETQYF
>TRBV6-6|TRBJ2-1
CASRLGQEKTYNEQFF
>TRBV18|TRBJ1-2
CASSPEGNYGYTF
>TRBV19|TRBJ1-4
CASMKGPNEKLFF
>TRBV9|TRBJ2-3
CASSRQGVDINTQYF
>TRBV15|TRBJ2-7
CATRSWDIGSPTYEQYF
>TRBV5-4|TRBJ2-3
CASSLVGQGIADTQYF
>TRBV30|TRBJ2-1
CAWSGGTGFLDEQFF
>TRBV5-1|TRBJ2-3
CASSLGSGGIDTQYF
>TRBV5-6|TRBJ2-7
CASSGDRLYEQYF